Below, one TCR beta chain is given with its context. This entry belongs to a study of blood T cell repertoires in COVID-19. About the study: The origin of the acute and convalescent COVID-19 samples was the United States, Italy and Spain. PBMCs, B-cell-depleted T cells, or T cells provided the cDNA or gDNA that made up the material.

This CDR3 is built from 14 residues. Germline V CDR1 and CDR2: MNHEY, SVGAGI. J gave up 2 bases and V 5 bases, and 5 bases lay outside the gene matches. Authors' data handling: Reference gene primers were amplified, and this amplification served to estimate nucleated cell counts. Sequenced by immunoSEQ multiplex PCR; TCRdb stores in-frame clones only, minus some. Clone size and V and J calls were adopted from that table, with D and trimming inferred from the DNA. The table has about 140,000 clones, around 88% seen once. The chain combines TRBV6-5 with TRBJ2-5; 7 bases are shared with TRBD1. The sequence was collected from a woman in her fifties or sixties with acute or convalescent COVID-19. Sequencing used peripheral blood. The CDR3, as DNA: TGTGCCAGCAGTAGATCCAGGGGGCAAGAGACCCAGTACTTC. Amino acid sequence: CASSRSRGQETQYF.